This T cell receptor (beta chain) was sequenced during a study of radiotherapy plus CTLA-4 blockade in lung cancer. The wider study: Objective response was observed in roughly 20% of patients, and disease control in approximately 30%.

In this sample, this clone turned up a few times. The antigen remains unidentified. Findings and limits, study-wide: Once radiotherapy plus ipilimumab had been given, TCR clones derived from tumor expanded in blood. Early blood T cell clone dynamics reportedly forecast response best, with interferon-beta.

Method: immunoSEQ multiplex PCR; TCRdb's copy keeps in-frame clones and lacks some. In the table there are tens of thousands of clones, 75% of which are singletons. Treatment of patients with chemo-refractory metastatic non-small-cell lung cancer consisted of focal radiation plus CTLA-4 blockade with ipilimumab. The CDR3 extends over 15 amino acids. CDR1 is SGHTA, CDR2 FQGNSA, per germline. V dropped 2 bases and J dropped 5 bases, with 12 bases sitting between them. The material sequenced was peripheral blood, taken from a patient treated with radiotherapy plus ipilimumab. The TCR sequence derives from a human donor with non-small cell lung cancer who had stable disease on radiotherapy plus ipilimumab. The J gene is TRBJ1-4, the V gene TRBV7-2, with D perhaps TRBD1 (6 bases). For the CDR3, the DNA is TGTGCCAGCAGCTTACAACAGGGCCCGAATGAAAAACTGTTTTTT. Translation gives CASSLQQGPNEKLFF.